Each of the 15 T cell receptor beta chains below was sequenced from the same sample in a study of T cells in Graves' hyperthyroidism and ophthalmopathy (dated by TCRdb to the late 2010s). Receptor amplification or capture employed multiplex PCR. Sequencing was performed on an Illumina HiSeq 2000. The TCR beta CDR3 regions were amplified from RNA transcripts. The TCR CDR3 was subjected to a first round of RT-PCR using the HTBI primer set and the Qiagen OneStep RT-PCR kit. TCRdb reanalyzed the raw reads on its own, using fastp at Q25 for trimming and MiXCR for clone calling, and kept in-frame beta chains. Identical CDR3 protein sequences are pooled into one entry, listed with their most common genes and DNA. The table for this sample lists around 600,000 distinct CDR3 sequences; 45% of them were counted only once. Of the sample, about 7.7% is held by the ten largest clones. The sequenced material came from peripheral blood or thyroid tissue (not recorded which). These receptors were obtained from an adult man with Graves' disease, either hyperthyroidism or ophthalmopathy (not recorded which).

This clonotype was counted many times. The chain has TRBV7-2 and TRBJ2-7, with D unresolved. This CDR3 is built from 13 residues. CDR1 is SGHTA, CDR2 FQGNSA, per germline. V lost 2 bases and J lost 6, with 11 bases in between. CDR3 amino acids: CASSLISTGEQYF. CDR3 nucleotides: TGTGCCAGCAGCTTAATTAGCACTGGCGAGCAGTACTTC.

This clonotype has just a few counts. DNA of the CDR3: TGCGCCAGCCGAATTGAGGAGAATCAGCCCCAGCATTTT. Protein: CASRIEENQPQHF. V gene TRBV5-1 combines with J gene TRBJ1-5; D remains ambiguous. The V gene's germline CDR1 is SGHRS and CDR2 YFSETQ. V dropped 7 bases and J dropped 4 bases, with 12 bases sitting between them. The CDR3 consists of 13 residues.

V and J are TRBV5-1 and TRBJ1-2, with 9 bases aligning to TRBD1. This CDR3 comprises 15 residues. V was pared by 0 bases and J by 9 bases, with 9 bases of the junction left unmatched. Germline CDR1 SGHRS, CDR2 YFSETQ. The DNA of the CDR3 is TGCGCCAGCAGCTTGGCTGGGACAGGGAGGGAAAGCTACACCTTC. Amino acid sequence: CASSLAGTGRESYTF. Complete variable domain (other parts from reference TRBV5-1 and TRBJ1-2): KAGVTQTPRYLIKTRGQQVTLSCSPISGHRSVSWYQQTPGQGLQFLFEYFSETQRNKGNFPGRFSGRQFSNSRSEMNVSTLELGDSALYLCASSLAGTGRESYTFGSGTRLTVV.

On this clonotype itself: A much bigger clone sits one base away, suggesting this may be a read error. This chain links TRBV10-3 with TRBJ1-5; the D is unclear. This CDR3 comprises 14 residues. CDR1 and CDR2 (germline): ENHRY, SYGVKD. Trimming removed 3 bases at V and 4 bases at J, with 10 bases between. In DNA form, the CDR3 reads TGTGCCATCAGTGATTTGACGGAAAATCAGCCCCAGCATTTT. This translates into CAISDLTENQPQHF.

The rearrangement joins TRBV24-1 to TRBJ1-1, with no clear D. Germline CDR1 is KGHDR and CDR2 is SFDVKD. The ends were cut back, 5 bases at V and 5 bases at J, with 14 bases in the middle. This CDR3 is built from 14 residues. The CDR3 DNA sequence: TGTGCCACCAGTGCTAGCGGGAGCGCTACTGAAGCTTTCTTT. It yields the protein CATSASGSATEAFF.

This clonotype was recorded many times. The chain employs TRBV7-6 and TRBJ2-7; the match to TRBD1 covers 8 bases. V shed 5 bases, J shed 0 bases, and the junction held 6 bases outside the gene matches. CDR3 length: 15 amino acids. Germline V gene sequence: CDR1 SGHVS, CDR2 FNYEAQ. The CDR3 reads CASSAGTGSSYEQYF. The CDR3 DNA sequence: TGTGCCAGCAGCGCCGGGACAGGTAGCTCCTACGAGCAGTACTTC.

A few counts support this clonotype. This rearrangement joins TRBV7-9 to TRBJ1-1; D remains unclear. V dropped 8 bases and J dropped 0 bases, with 16 bases sitting between them. Germline loops: CDR1 SEHNR, CDR2 FQNEAQ (reference sequence). This CDR3 spans 15 amino acids. The CDR3 DNA reads as TGTGCCAGCGGCCGCGACCTGAAAATGAACACTGAAGCTTTCTTT. It translates to CASGRDLKMNTEAFF.

The V call is TRBV7-9, the J call TRBJ1-2, with D unresolved. CDR3 length equals 14 residues. The V end lost 1 base, the J end lost 4 bases, and 10 bases lay between the germline ends. Germline loops: CDR1 SEHNR, CDR2 FQNEAQ (reference sequence). CDR3 amino acids: CASSLEGLTYGYTF. For the CDR3, the DNA is TGTGCCAGCAGCTTAGAAGGACTGACCTATGGCTACACCTTC.

The chain employs TRBV20-1 and TRBJ2-7, with D possibly TRBD2 on 6 matching bases. Trimming cost V 3 bases and J 4 bases, with 13 bases left between them. The germline V gene encodes CDR1 DFQATT and CDR2 SNEGSKA (reference sequence). This CDR3 region has 13 residues. The CDR3 bases are TGCAGTGCTAGCCGCGGGGCGCGGTACGAGCAGTACTTC. This translates into CSASRGARYEQYF.

This chain joins TRBV20-1 and TRBJ2-5, with 8 bases matching TRBD2. The V and J ends lost 1 base and 5 bases, in that order; junction bases with no gene match: 6. CDR3 length: 14 residues. Germline V gene sequence: CDR1 DFQATT, CDR2 SNEGSKA (reference sequence). Written as DNA, the CDR3 is TGCAGTGCTAGAGCGGTCTCTAGCGGGGAGACCCAGTACTTC. It codes for CSARAVSSGETQYF.

The chain recombines TRBV12-3 or TRBV12-4 with TRBJ1-4, with no clear D. The CDR3 contains 15 residues. Trimming left V 4 bases short and J 6 bases short, with 15 bases between. The CDR3 coding sequence is TGTGCCAGCAGTTACTCACCTAGCTCGTATGAAAAACTGTTTTTT. Translated, it gives CASSYSPSSYEKLFF.

As for this clonotype: Possible read error: a much larger clone is one base away. The chain has TRBV2 and TRBJ1-3; no firm D call. The germline V gene has CDR1 SNHLY and CDR2 FYNNEI. The CDR3 contains 15 residues. V was pared by 8 bases and J by 4 bases, with 18 bases between. The CDR3 DNA follows: TGTGCCAGCTTGGAGGACGCCTCAAGAGGAAACACCATATATTTT. Protein: CASLEDASRGNTIYF.

The V call is TRBV2, the J call TRBJ1-6, with 9 positions matching TRBD1. Trimming cost V 3 bases and J 7 bases; bases outside gene matches: 4. The CDR3 contains 15 residues. Per the germline V gene, CDR1 is SNHLY and CDR2 is FYNNEI. As DNA, the CDR3 is TGTGCCAGCAGTGACGGACAGGGGCAGAATTCACCCCTCCACTTT. It encodes CASSDGQGQNSPLHF.

The sample holds a few counts of this clonotype. CDR3 DNA sequence: TGCAGTGCTAGAGATAGGGACAGGGGGGTGACCTACGAGCAGTACTTC. It specifies CSARDRDRGVTYEQYF. The chain uses TRBV20-1 and TRBJ2-7, with 11 positions matching TRBD1. The V gene's germline CDR1 is DFQATT and CDR2 SNEGSKA (reference sequence). The CDR3 has 16 amino acids. V lost 0 bases to trimming and J lost 2 bases; unmatched junction nucleotides: 6.

The chain employs TRBV5-1 and TRBJ1-3; D remains ambiguous. The V gene lost 6 bases and the J gene lost 0 bases, with 10 bases spanning the gap. The CDR3 is 14 amino acids. CDR1 is SGHRS and CDR2 is YFSETQ in the germline V gene. CDR3 protein: CASKPQTSGNTIYF. In DNA form, the CDR3 reads TGCGCCAGCAAGCCTCAGACCTCTGGAAACACCATATATTTT.